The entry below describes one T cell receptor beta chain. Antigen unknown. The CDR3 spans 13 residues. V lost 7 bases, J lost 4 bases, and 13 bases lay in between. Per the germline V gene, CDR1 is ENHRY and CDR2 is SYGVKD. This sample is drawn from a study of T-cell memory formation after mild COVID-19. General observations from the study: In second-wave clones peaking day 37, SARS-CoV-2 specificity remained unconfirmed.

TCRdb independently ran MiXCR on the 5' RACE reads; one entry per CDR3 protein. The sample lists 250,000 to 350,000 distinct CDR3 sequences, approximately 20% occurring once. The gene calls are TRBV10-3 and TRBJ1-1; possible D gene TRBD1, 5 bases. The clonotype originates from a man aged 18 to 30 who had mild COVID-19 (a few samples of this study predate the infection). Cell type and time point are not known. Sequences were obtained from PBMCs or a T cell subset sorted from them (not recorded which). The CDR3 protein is CAINTAGGTEAFF. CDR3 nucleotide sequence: TGTGCCATCAACACAGCCGGGGGCACTGAAGCTTTCTTT.